These 6 T cell receptor beta chains originate from one sample sequenced in a study of shared clonotypes between healthy human individuals. The assay was immunoSEQ multiplex PCR, and TCRdb's table has in-frame clones only and misses some. Of 2 million to 2.5 million clones listed, around 90% were seen once; the top ten hold 0.37%. Sequencing was done on a sample of naive CD4+ T cells from PBMCs. Subset in this sample: CD45RA+ positively selected. Receptor source: a man between 18 and 35 years old in good health. Some clones in this sample may be carry-over from other donors' samples.

The chain recombines TRBV28 with TRBJ2-7; D is perhaps TRBD2 (6 bases). CDR1 and CDR2 from the germline V gene are MDHEN and SYDVKM. With 4 bases removed from V and 3 bases from J, the gap between germline ends came to 16 bases. The CDR3 runs 15 residues. The CDR3 DNA sequence: TGTGCCAGCAGTTCCCCGGGGCGGACTAACTACGAGCAGTACTTC. Translating it yields CASSSPGRTNYEQYF. Drawing the rest from reference TRBV28 and TRBJ2-7, the complete variable domain is DVKVTQSSRYLVKRTGEKVFLECVQDMDHENMFWYRQDPGLGLRLIYFSYDVKMKEKGDIPEGYSVSREKKERFSLILESASTNQTSMYLCASSSPGRTNYEQYFGPGTRLTVT.

The chain is built from TRBV5-4 and TRBJ1-2; D ambiguous. V lost 7 bases and J lost 7, with 20 bases in between. CDR1 and CDR2 (germline): SGHNT, YYREEE (reference sequence). The CDR3 runs 14 residues. The CDR3 sequence: CASSPGGEGSGYTF. CDR3 coding DNA: TGTGCCAGCTCCCCGGGCGGGGAAGGCAGTGGCTACACCTTC.

This chain joins TRBV28 and TRBJ2-1, with a possible D match to TRBD1 (6 bases). Per germline, CDR1 MDHEN and CDR2 SYDVKM. V lost 4 bases to trimming and J lost 5 bases, with 9 bases between them. The CDR3 contains 13 residues. The CDR3 protein is CASSSWTDNEQFF. DNA for the CDR3: TGTGCCAGCAGTTCGTGGACAGACAATGAGCAGTTCTTC. Full variable domain (missing parts from reference TRBV28 and TRBJ2-1): DVKVTQSSRYLVKRTGEKVFLECVQDMDHENMFWYRQDPGLGLRLIYFSYDVKMKEKGDIPEGYSVSREKKERFSLILESASTNQTSMYLCASSSWTDNEQFFGPGTRLTVL.

The V and J genes are TRBV6-1 and TRBJ2-7; 9 nucleotides align to TRBD1. This CDR3 spans 15 amino acids. After removal of 4 bases from V and 2 bases from J, the junction contained 6 bases not matched to a gene. Germline-derived CDR1 and CDR2 are MNHNS and SASEGT. The CDR3 is CASSGRTGVPYEQYF. The CDR3, as DNA: TGTGCCAGCAGTGGAAGGACAGGGGTCCCCTACGAGCAGTACTTC.

The CDR3 DNA follows: TGTGCCAGCAGCAACGTCTGGGGAAATCAGCCCCAGCATTTT. Amino acid sequence: CASSNVWGNQPQHF. V is TRBV28 and J is TRBJ1-5, with no clear D. Germline assignment: CDR1 MDHEN and CDR2 SYDVKM. Trimming pared 6 bases from V and 4 bases from J, leaving 13 bases between. The CDR3 covers 14 residues.

Concerning this clone: This sample also contains other DNA sequences that code for the same CDR3. The chain recombines TRBV9 with TRBJ2-1, with D unresolved. This CDR3 has 15 amino acids. Per germline, CDR1 SGDLS and CDR2 YYNGEE. Trimming removed 0 bases from V and 0 bases from J, with 7 bases in between. The CDR3 nucleotides read TGTGCCAGCAGCGTAGCAGGAGACTCCTACAATGAGCAGTTCTTC. Translated, it gives CASSVAGDSYNEQFF. The full variable domain, in which reference TRBV9 and TRBJ2-1 provide the parts outside the CDR3, is DSGVTQTPKHLITATGQRVTLRCSPRSGDLSVYWYQQSLDQGLQFLIQYYNGEERAKGNILERFSAQQFPDLHSELNLSSLELGDSALYFCASSVAGDSYNEQFFGPGTRLTVL.